The sequence of this T cell receptor (beta chain) was determined in a study of response to subunit inactivated influenza vaccine. MiXCR was run by TCRdb on the RT-PCR reads, yielding one entry per CDR3 protein. The profile shows 650,000 to 850,000 distinct CDR3 sequences, over 11% of them singletons. General study results and limits: After each seasonal influenza vaccination, few new T cells are recruited, the authors suggested.

The V gene's germline CDR1 is SGHVS and CDR2 FNYEAQ. This CDR3 has 15 residues. The germline V and J ends were trimmed by 0 bases and 2 bases, with 8 bases remaining between them. This clonotype occurred a few times. The antigen remains unidentified. The sequence was collected from a man between 45 and 60 years old who received an inactivated influenza vaccine. V gene TRBV7-6 combines with J gene TRBJ1-3, with D hard to call. The material was PBMCs from blood, obtained less than 15 days before vaccination. The CDR3 sequence: CASSLAIPPGNTIYF. The CDR3 nucleotides are TGTGCCAGCAGCTTAGCGATACCGCCTGGAAACACCATATATTTT. Full variable domain (missing parts from reference TRBV7-6 and TRBJ1-3): GAGVSQSPRYKVTKRGQDVALRCDPISGHVSLYWYRQALGQGPEFLTYFNYEAQQDKSGLPNDRFSAERPEGSISTLTIQRTEQRDSAMYRCASSLAIPPGNTIYFGEGSWLTVV.